This is a list of T cell receptor beta chains from one sample in a study of cytomegalovirus exposure and HLA in healthy donors. Libraries were prepared by immunoSEQ multiplex PCR; TCRdb keeps only in-frame clonotypes and omits some of them. The profile covers 110,000 to 150,000 clones, with around 77% appearing a single time and about 0.91% taken by the ten largest. Sequencing used PBMCs. These receptors were obtained from a man in his late teens or twenties in good health and CMV-seronegative. Each CDR3 is given with its conserved first and last residue.

V	J	CDR3
TRBV6-6	TRBJ1-1	CASNRDSHTEAFF
TRBV9	TRBJ2-5	CASSVGGGGGQETQYF
TRBV9	TRBJ2-7	CASSVDRYSYEQYF
TRBV30	TRBJ2-2	CAWNLLGGLNTGELFF
TRBV19	TRBJ1-1	CASSPPIGTGVFTEAFF
TRBV30	TRBJ1-1	CAWNRGALNTEAFF
TRBV7-2	TRBJ2-2	CASSSFRASTNTGELFF
TRBV7-8	TRBJ2-7	CASSLIPDRAVAYEQYF
TRBV5-1	TRBJ2-3	CASSPREGTDTQYF
TRBV6-1	TRBJ2-6	CASSEFLVDRVLNGANVLTF